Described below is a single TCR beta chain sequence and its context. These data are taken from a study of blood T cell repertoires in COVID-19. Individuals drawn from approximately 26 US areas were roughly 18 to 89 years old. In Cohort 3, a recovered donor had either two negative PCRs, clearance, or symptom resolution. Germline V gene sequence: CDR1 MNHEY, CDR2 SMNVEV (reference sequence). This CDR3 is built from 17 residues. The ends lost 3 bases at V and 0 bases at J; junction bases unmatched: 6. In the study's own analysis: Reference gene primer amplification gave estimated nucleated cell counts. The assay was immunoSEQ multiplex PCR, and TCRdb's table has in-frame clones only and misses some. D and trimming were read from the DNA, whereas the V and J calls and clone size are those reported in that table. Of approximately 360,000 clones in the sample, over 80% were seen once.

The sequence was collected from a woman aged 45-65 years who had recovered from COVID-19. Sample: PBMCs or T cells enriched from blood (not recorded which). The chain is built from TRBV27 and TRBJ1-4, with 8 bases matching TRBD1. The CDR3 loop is CASSFRTGHTTNEKLFF. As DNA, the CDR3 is TGTGCCAGCAGTTTCAGGACAGGGCATACAACTAATGAAAAACTGTTTTTT.